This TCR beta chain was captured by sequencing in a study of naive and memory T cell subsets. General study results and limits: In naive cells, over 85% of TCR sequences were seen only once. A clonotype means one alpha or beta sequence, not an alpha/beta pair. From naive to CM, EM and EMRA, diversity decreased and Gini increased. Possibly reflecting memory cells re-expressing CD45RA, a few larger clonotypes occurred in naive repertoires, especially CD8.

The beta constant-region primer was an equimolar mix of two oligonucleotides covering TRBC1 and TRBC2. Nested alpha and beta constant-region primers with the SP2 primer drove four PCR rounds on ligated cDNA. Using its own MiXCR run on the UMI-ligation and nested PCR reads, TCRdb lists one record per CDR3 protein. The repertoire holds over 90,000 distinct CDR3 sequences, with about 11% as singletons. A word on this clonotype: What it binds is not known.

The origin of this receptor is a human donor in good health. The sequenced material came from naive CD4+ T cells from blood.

CDR3 loop: CASSVSPGLTDTQYF. CDR3 nucleotides: TGTGCCAGCAGCGTTAGCCCGGGACTCACAGATACGCAGTATTTT. The chain joins TRBV9 to TRBJ2-3, with D possibly being TRBD2 (6 bases). The CDR3 is 15 residues long. Germline loops: CDR1 SGDLS, CDR2 YYNGEE. V was cut by 2 bases and J by 2 bases, with 12 bases left in between.